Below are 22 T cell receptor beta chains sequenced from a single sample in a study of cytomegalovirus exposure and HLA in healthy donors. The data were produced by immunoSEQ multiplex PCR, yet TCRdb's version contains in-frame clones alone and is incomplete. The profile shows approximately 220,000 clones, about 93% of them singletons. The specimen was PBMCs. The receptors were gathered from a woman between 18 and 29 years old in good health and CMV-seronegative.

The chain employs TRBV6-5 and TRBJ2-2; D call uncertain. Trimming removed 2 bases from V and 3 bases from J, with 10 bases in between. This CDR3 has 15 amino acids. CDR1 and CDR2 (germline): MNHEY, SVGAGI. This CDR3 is CASSYGRPYTGELFF. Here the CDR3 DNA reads TGTGCCAGCAGTTACGGGCGTCCGTACACCGGGGAGCTGTTTTTT.

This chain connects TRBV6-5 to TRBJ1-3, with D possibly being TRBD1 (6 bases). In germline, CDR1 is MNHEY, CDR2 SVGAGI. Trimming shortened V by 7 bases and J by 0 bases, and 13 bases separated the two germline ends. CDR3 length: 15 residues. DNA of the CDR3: TGTGCCAGCAAAGAACAGGGCGTCTCTGGAAACACCATATATTTT. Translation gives CASKEQGVSGNTIYF.

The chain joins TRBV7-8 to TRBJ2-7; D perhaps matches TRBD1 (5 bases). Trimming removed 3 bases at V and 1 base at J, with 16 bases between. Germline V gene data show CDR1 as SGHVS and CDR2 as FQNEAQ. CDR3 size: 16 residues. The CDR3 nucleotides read TGTGCCAGCAGCTTTGGATATATCAGGGATTCCTACGAGCAGTACTTC. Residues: CASSFGYIRDSYEQYF.

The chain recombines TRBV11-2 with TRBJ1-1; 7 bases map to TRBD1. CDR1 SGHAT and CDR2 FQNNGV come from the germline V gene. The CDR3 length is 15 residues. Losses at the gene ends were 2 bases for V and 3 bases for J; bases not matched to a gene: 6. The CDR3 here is CASSLRDRAYTEAFF. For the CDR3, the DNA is TGTGCCAGCAGCTTACGAGACAGGGCCTACACTGAAGCTTTCTTT.

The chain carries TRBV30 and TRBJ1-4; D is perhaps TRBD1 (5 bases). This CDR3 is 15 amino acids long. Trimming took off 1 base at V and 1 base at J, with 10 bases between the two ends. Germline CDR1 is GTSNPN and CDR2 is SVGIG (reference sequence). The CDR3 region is CAWSDGGVTNEKLFF. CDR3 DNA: TGTGCCTGGAGTGACGGGGGGGTAACTAATGAAAAACTGTTTTTT.

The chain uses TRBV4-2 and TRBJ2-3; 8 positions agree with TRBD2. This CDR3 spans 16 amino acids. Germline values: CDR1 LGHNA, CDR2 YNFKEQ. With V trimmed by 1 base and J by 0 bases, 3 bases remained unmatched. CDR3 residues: CASSQGPGGSTDTQYF. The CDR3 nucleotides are TGTGCCAGCAGCCAAGGTCCGGGAGGGAGCACAGATACGCAGTATTTT.

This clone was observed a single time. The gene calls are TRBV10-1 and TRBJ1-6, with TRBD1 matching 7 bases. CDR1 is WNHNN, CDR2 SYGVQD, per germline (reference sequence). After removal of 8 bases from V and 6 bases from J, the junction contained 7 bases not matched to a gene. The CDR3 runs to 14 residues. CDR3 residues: CASSDRVSNSPLHF. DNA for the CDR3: TGCGCCAGCTCTGACAGGGTCTCTAATTCACCCCTCCACTTT.

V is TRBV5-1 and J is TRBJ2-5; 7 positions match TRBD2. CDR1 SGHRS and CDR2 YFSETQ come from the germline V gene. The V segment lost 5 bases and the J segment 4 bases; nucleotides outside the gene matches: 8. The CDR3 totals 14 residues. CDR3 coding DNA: TGCGCCAGCAGTGGGAGGGCCCGCGTAGAGACCCAGTACTTC. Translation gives CASSGRARVETQYF. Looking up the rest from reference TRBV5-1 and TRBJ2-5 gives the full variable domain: KAGVTQTPRYLIKTRGQQVTLSCSPISGHRSVSWYQQTPGQGLQFLFEYFSETQRNKGNFPGRFSGRQFSNSRSEMNVSTLELGDSALYLCASSGRARVETQYFGPGTRLLVL.

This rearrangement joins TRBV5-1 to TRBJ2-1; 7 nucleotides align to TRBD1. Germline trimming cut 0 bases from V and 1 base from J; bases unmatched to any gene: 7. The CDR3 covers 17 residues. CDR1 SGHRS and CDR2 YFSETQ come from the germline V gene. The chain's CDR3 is CASSLGPQGSSYNEQFF. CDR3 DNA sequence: TGCGCCAGCAGCTTGGGACCACAGGGGTCTTCCTACAATGAGCAGTTCTTC.

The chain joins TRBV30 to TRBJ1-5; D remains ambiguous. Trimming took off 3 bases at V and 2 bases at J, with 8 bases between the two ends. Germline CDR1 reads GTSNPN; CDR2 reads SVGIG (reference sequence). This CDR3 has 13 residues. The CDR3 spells CAWRSRGNQPQHF. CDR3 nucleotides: TGTGCCTGGAGGAGCCGCGGCAATCAGCCCCAGCATTTT.

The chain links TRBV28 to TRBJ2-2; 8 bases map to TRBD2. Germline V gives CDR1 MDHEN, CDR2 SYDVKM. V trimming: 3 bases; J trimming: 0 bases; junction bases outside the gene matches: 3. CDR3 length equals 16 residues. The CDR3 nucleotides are TGTGCCAGCAGTTTTCTAGCGGGCTCGAACACCGGGGAGCTGTTTTTT. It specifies CASSFLAGSNTGELFF.

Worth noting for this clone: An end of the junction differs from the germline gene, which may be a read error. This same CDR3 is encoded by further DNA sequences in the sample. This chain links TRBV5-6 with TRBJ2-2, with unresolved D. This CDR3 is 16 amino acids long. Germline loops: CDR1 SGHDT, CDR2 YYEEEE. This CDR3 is CASSLERSRSTAELFF. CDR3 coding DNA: TGTGCCAGCAGTTTGGAGCGCAGTAGGTCCACCGCGGAGCTGTTTTTT. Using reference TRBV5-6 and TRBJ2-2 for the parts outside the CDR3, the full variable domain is DAGVTQSPTHLIKTRGQQVTLRCSPKSGHDTVSWYQQALGQGPQFIFQYYEEEERQRGNFPDRFSGHQFPNYSSELNVNALLLGDSALYLCASSLERSRSTAELFFGEGSRLTVL.

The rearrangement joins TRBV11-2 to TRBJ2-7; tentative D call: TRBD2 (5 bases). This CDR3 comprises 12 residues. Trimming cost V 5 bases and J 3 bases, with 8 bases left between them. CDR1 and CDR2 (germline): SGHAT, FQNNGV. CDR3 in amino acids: CASSQRVYEQYF. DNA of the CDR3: TGTGCCAGCAGCCAGAGGGTCTACGAGCAGTACTTC.

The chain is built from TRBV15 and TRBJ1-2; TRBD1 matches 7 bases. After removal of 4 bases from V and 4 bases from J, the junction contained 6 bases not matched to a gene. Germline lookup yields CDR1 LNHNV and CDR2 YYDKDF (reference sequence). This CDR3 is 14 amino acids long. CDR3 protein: CATSTRQGSYGYTF. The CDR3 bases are TGTGCCACCAGCACCAGACAGGGATCCTATGGCTACACCTTC.

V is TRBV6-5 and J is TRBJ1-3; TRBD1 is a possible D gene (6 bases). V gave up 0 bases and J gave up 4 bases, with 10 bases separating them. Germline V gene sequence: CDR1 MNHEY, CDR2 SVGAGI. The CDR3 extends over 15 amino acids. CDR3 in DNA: TGTGCCAGCAGTTACTCTGGGGGGGCAGGAAACACCATATATTTT. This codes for CASSYSGGAGNTIYF.

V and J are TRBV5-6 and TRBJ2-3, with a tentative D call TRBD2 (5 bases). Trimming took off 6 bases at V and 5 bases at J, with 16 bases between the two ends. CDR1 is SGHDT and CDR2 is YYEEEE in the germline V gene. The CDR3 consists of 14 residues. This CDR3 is CASNRASSLDTQYF. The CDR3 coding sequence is TGTGCCAGCAACCGCGCATCTAGCTTAGATACGCAGTATTTT. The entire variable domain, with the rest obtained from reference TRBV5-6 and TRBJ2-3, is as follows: DAGVTQSPTHLIKTRGQQVTLRCSPKSGHDTVSWYQQALGQGPQFIFQYYEEEERQRGNFPDRFSGHQFPNYSSELNVNALLLGDSALYLCASNRASSLDTQYFGPGTRLTVL.

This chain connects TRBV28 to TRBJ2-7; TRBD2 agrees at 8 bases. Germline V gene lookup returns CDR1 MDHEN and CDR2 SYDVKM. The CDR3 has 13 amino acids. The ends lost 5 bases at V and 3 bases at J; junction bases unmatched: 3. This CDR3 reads CASSPGGVYEQYF. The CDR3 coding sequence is TGTGCCAGCAGTCCCGGGGGGGTCTACGAGCAGTACTTC.

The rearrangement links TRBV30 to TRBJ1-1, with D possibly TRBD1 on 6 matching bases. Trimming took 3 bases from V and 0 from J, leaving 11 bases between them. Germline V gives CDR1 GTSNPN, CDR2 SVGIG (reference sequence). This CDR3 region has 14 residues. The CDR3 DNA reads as TGTGCCTGGAGCCGAGACAGGCTGAACACTGAAGCTTTCTTT. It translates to CAWSRDRLNTEAFF.

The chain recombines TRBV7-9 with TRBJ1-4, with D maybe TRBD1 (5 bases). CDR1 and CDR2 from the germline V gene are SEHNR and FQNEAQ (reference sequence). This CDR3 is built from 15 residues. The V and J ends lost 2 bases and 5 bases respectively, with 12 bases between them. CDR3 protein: CASSLSGTWNEKLFF. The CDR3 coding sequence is TGTGCCAGCAGCTTAAGTGGGACTTGGAATGAAAAACTGTTTTTT. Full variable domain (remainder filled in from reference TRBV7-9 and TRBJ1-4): DTGVSQNPRHKITKRGQNVTFRCDPISEHNRLYWYRQTLGQGPEFLTYFQNEAQLEKSRLLSDRFSAERPKGSFSTLEIQRTEQGDSAMYLCASSLSGTWNEKLFFGSGTQLSVL.

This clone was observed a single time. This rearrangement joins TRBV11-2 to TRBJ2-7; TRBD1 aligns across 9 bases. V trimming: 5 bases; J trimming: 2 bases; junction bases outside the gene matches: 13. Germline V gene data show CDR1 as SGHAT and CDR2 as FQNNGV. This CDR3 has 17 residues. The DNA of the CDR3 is TGTGCCAGCAGCACGCCGGGACAGGGACCCTTCGCCTACGAGCAGTACTTC. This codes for CASSTPGQGPFAYEQYF.

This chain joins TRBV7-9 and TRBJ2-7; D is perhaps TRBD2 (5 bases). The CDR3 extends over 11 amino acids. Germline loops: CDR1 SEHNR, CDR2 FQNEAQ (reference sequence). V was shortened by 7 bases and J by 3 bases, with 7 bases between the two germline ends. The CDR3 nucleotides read TGTGCCAGCACCCGGGACTACGAGCAGTACTTC. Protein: CASTRDYEQYF.

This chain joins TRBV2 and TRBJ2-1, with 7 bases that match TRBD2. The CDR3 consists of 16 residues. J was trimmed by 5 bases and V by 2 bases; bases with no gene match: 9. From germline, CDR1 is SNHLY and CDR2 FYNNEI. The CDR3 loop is CASSEMLAAGNNEQFF. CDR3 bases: TGTGCCAGCAGTGAAATGCTAGCGGCGGGTAACAATGAGCAGTTCTTC.